This T cell receptor beta chain was profiled in a study of shared clonotypes between healthy human individuals. Both subsets, CD45RA+ naive and CD45RA-negative memory, were split from the CD4+ cells. The table came from immunoSEQ multiplex PCR; TCRdb's copy has only in-frame clones and leaves some out. Of some 2,400,000 clones in the sample, approximately 95% are singletons; the top ten hold around 0.13%. The CDR3 contains 15 residues. The germline CDR1 and CDR2 sequences are SGHRS and YFSETQ. Trimming removed 7 bases from V and 6 bases from J; junction bases left unmatched: 11. The V call is TRBV5-1, the J call TRBJ2-1; 9 nucleotides align to TRBD2. The sample taken for sequencing was naive CD4+ T cells sorted from blood. Indicated subset: CD45RA+ positively selected. The sequence was collected from a man aged 18 to 29 in good health. The chain's CDR3 is CASGTGTSYGNEQFF. The CDR3 nucleotides are TGCGCCAGCGGTACCGGGACTAGCTACGGCAATGAGCAGTTCTTC.